This TCR beta chain was obtained from a study of PD-1 blockade in mismatch repair-deficient tumors. For the study at large: Enrolled about 2013-2016, patients had progressing, pretreated mismatch repair-deficient cancers of 11 to 13 types.

Trimming removed 2 bases from V and 8 bases from J, with 16 bases in between. The germline V gene has CDR1 SGHTA and CDR2 FQGTGA. The CDR3 length is 15 residues. Sequencing used immunoSEQ multiplex PCR; TCRdb keeps in-frame clones, though not all of them. The repertoire holds about 51,000 clones, with over 75% as singletons. The V gene is TRBV7-3, the J gene TRBJ1-3; D not resolved. This receptor was identified in an adult with mismatch repair-deficient cancer. The sequencing here drew on peripheral blood, taken approximately 18 weeks after starting pembrolizumab. The DNA of the CDR3 is TGTGCCAGCAGCTTAGATCCGGGAGGTGCGGACACCATATATTTT. Its protein is CASSLDPGGADTIYF.